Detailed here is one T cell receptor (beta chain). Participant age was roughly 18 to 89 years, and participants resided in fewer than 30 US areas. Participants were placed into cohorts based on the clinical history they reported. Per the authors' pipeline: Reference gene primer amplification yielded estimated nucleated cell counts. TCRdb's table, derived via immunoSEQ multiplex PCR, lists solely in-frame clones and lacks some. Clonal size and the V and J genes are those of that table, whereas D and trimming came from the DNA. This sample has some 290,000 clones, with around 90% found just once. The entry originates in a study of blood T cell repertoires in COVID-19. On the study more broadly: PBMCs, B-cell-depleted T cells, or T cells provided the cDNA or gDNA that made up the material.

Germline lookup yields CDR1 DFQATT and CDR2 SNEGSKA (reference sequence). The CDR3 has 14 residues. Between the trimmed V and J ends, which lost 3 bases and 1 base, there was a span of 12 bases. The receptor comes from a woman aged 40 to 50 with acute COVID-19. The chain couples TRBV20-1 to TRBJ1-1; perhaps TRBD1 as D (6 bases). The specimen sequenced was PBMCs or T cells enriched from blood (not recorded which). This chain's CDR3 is CSASPQGPNTEAFF. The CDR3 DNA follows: TGCAGTGCTAGTCCCCAGGGGCCGAACACTGAAGCTTTCTTT.